Below are 8 T cell receptor beta chains sequenced from a single sample in a study of CD8 T cells in Susac syndrome. RNA amounts of roughly 0.45 to 1 ug underwent reverse transcription with random hexamers. TCRdb reprocessed the immunoSEQ multiplex PCR reads with MiXCR, giving one entry per CDR3 protein. Among 80,000 or so distinct CDR3 sequences listed, about 93% were seen once. The sequenced material came from CD8+ T cells from PBMCs. The receptors derive from a human donor in good health.

The rearrangement joins TRBV19 to TRBJ1-1; D might be TRBD1 (6 bases). The germline V gene has CDR1 LNHDA and CDR2 SQIVND (reference sequence). Trimming removed 2 bases at V and 7 bases at J, with 20 bases between. The CDR3 spans 16 residues. CDR3 sequence reads: CASSISRSGTPFEAFF. The CDR3 bases are TGTGCCAGTAGTATAAGTCGATCCGGGACACCTTTTGAAGCTTTCTTT. The whole variable domain, remainder taken from reference TRBV19 and TRBJ1-1, is DGGITQSPKYLFRKEGQNVTLSCEQNLNHDAMYWYRQDPGQGLRLIYYSQIVNDFQKGDIAEGYSVSREKKESFPLTVTSAQKNPTAFYLCASSISRSGTPFEAFFGQGTRLTVV.

This chain links TRBV20-1 with TRBJ2-6, with 9 nucleotides matching TRBD1. This CDR3 comprises 18 residues. The germline V gene has CDR1 DFQATT and CDR2 SNEGSKA (reference sequence). The ends lost 6 bases at V and 3 bases at J; junction bases unmatched: 15. CDR3 in DNA: TGCAGTGCCCCTTCCCGGGACAGGGCCATTTATGGGGCCAACGTCCTGACTTTC. Its translation is CSAPSRDRAIYGANVLTF.

The J gene is TRBJ2-7, the V gene TRBV29-1, with D unclear. The CDR3 contains 15 residues. CDR1 is SQVTM, CDR2 ANQGSEA, per germline. The V end was cut by 1 base, the J end by 3 bases, with 16 bases between. CDR3 nucleotides: TGCAGCGTTGAAGGCCGAACCCCCGATATCTACGAGCAGTACTTC. Its translation is CSVEGRTPDIYEQYF.

The chain is built from TRBV15 and TRBJ2-1; D remains unclear. Germline lookup yields CDR1 LNHNV and CDR2 YYDKDF (reference sequence). This CDR3 has 11 residues. Trimming shortened V by 7 bases and J by 9 bases, and 10 bases separated the two germline ends. For the CDR3, the DNA is TGTGCCACCAAGGGTTACCTTGAGCAGTTCTTC. Its protein product is CATKGYLEQFF.

On this clonotype: An end of the junction does not agree with germline; a read error may underlie this. The CDR3: CASSLAGSSYNEQFF. The CDR3 DNA follows: TGTGCCAGCAGTTTAGCGGGGAGCTCCTACAATGAGCAGTTCTTC. The chain has TRBV11-2 and TRBJ2-1; 8 bases are a match to TRBD2. The CDR3 length is 15 residues. Looked up from germline, CDR1 is SGHAT and CDR2 is FQNNGV.

This clonotype appeared once. V gene TRBV9 combines with J gene TRBJ1-5; unclear D gene. Germline lookup yields CDR1 SGDLS and CDR2 YYNGEE. The CDR3 is 14 amino acids. The V end lost 0 bases, the J end lost 3 bases, and 7 bases lay between the germline ends. CDR3 sequence reads: CASSVGSDNQPQHF. The CDR3 region has the DNA TGTGCCAGCAGCGTAGGATCAGACAATCAGCCCCAGCATTTT.

The chain has TRBV7-9 and TRBJ2-7; weak D call: TRBD1 (6 bases). Trimming left V 4 bases short and J 2 bases short, with 18 bases between. Germline V gives CDR1 SEHNR, CDR2 FQNEAQ (reference sequence). The CDR3 contains 16 residues. Here the CDR3 reads CASSYSLGAVAYEQYF. CDR3 sequence (DNA): TGTGCCAGCAGCTATTCTCTGGGGGCGGTGGCCTACGAGCAGTACTTC.

This sequence joins TRBV20-1 and TRBJ2-1, with D perhaps matching TRBD1 (6 bases). The CDR3 totals 13 residues. Germline lookup yields CDR1 DFQATT and CDR2 SNEGSKA (reference sequence). V was clipped by 6 bases and J by 4 bases, with 13 bases between them. The DNA for the CDR3 is TGCAGTGCCTTACAGGGATCGTACAATGAGCAGTTCTTC. Translating it yields CSALQGSYNEQFF.